The entry that follows covers one T cell receptor (beta chain) sequence. The data are from a study of blood T cell repertoires in COVID-19. On the study more broadly: The origin of the acute and convalescent COVID-19 samples was the United States, Italy and Spain. Nucleic acid was either cDNA or gDNA, and it came from T cells, B-cell-depleted T cells, or PBMCs.

Patients of the Seattle cohort, enrolled during active infection, were followed longitudinally. The authors' processing: Estimated nucleated cell counts came from reference gene primer amplification. Measured with immunoSEQ multiplex PCR; TCRdb has only the in-frame clones, and not every one. Clone size and the V and J calls come from that table; the DNA yielded D and trimming. The data contain 250,000 to 300,000 clones, about 87% of them singletons. V lost 8 bases to trimming and J lost 8 bases; unmatched junction nucleotides: 7. Germline V gene lookup returns CDR1 MNHEY and CDR2 SVGAGI. The CDR3 is 13 residues long.

V is TRBV6-5 and J is TRBJ1-4, with TRBD1 identical over 8 bases. Source material: peripheral blood. This clonotype was obtained from a woman aged 60-70 years with COVID-19, enrolled during active disease. Written as DNA, the CDR3 is TGTGCCAGCGGGAGGACAGGGTGGGAAAAACTGTTTTTT. It specifies CASGRTGWEKLFF.